This record concerns one T cell receptor (beta chain) sequence. The source of the sample is a study of blood T cell repertoires in COVID-19. Study summary: Collection of acute and convalescent COVID-19 samples took place in the United States, Italy and Spain. T cells, B-cell-depleted T cells, or PBMCs supplied cDNA or gDNA.

Authors' data handling: Reference gene primer amplification gave estimated nucleated cell counts. The repertoire was sequenced with immunoSEQ multiplex PCR; TCRdb's copy has only in-frame clones and lacks some. V, J and clone size are those of that table, while D and trimming were read from the DNA. The table lists about 200,000 clones, roughly 80% of them singletons. This CDR3 region has 14 residues. V gave up 7 bases and J gave up 3 bases; unmatched junction bases: 6. CDR1 and CDR2 (germline): SNHLY, FYNNEI. The TCR originated in a woman in her seventies with acute or convalescent COVID-19. V is TRBV2 and J is TRBJ2-1; 7 nucleotides agree with TRBD2. The sequencing input was peripheral blood. The CDR3 region is CASNRLADYNEQFF. Written as DNA, the CDR3 is TGTGCCAGCAATAGGCTAGCGGACTACAATGAGCAGTTCTTC.